The present entry profiles one T cell receptor beta chain with its context. The clone's antigen remains unknown. Per-base quality was not reported, and no clone a single base away is much larger than it. Library method: the immunoSEQ multiplex PCR assay. A mixture of 60 forward primers for TCR Vbeta segments and 13 reverse primers for TCR Jbeta segments was used in the multiplex PCR. A multiplex PCR assay on genomic DNA amplified the CDR3 region of rearranged TCR beta genes. On the Illumina HiSeq System, the amplified TCR beta libraries were sequenced as 87-base-pair reads. The study's processing was this. In a later analysis, tens of millions of unique TCR beta chains were counted across the approximately 640 repertoires, and some 10 million of these chains were shared by at least two donors. Raw reads were error-corrected and collapsed into unique sequences with a nearest-neighbor algorithm that merged closely related sequences to remove PCR and sequencing errors. V, D and J gene segments were assigned by aligning CDR3 sequences to IMGT reference sequences. For a sequence to be retained, at least a six-nucleotide match to both a V gene segment and a J gene segment was required. A rearrangement was called productive if the CDR3 had no stop codons and remained in frame with V and J, and every other rearrangement was called non-productive. Following IMGT convention, CDR3 was defined as the stretch from the second conserved V-encoded cysteine up to the conserved J-encoded phenylalanine. The earlier analysis of about 500 of the donors excluded sequences that lacked an unambiguous match to a single V gene segment. In an earlier analysis of 587 of the donors, V segments were called functional above 56.7% productive rearrangements and were called segregating when the between-donor standard deviation exceeded 5%. To diagnose cytomegalovirus status from the catalog of TCR beta chain sequences, a statistical classification framework was built. In a later analysis, V and J genes were assigned by comparing TCR nucleotide sequences against IMGT/GENE-DB human TR gene sequences. A later analysis assigned CDR3 sequences and most-parsimonious VDJ recombination scenarios with the TCRdist pipeline. In a later analysis, every TCR beta chain was defined by the combination of its CDR3 amino acid sequence and its V-gene family, and reads without a unique V-gene family were dropped. As a way to deal with suspected cross-contamination and a sequencing artifact, a later analysis dropped 640 or so nucleotide sequences that were highly shared and had low generation probability. In a later analysis, a clonal expansion index was calculated for each public chain from normalized within-repertoire ranks of inferred template counts. In a later analysis, generation probabilities were computed using a VDJ recombination model fitted to out-of-frame rearrangements, and the results were checked against IGoR. Hypergeometric tests were used in a later analysis to score TCR-TCR, TCR-HLA and TCR-CMV co-occurrence, with a repertoire-size bias correction applied to the TCR pairs. False discovery rates were estimated in a later analysis by permuting HLA or CMV assignments 20 times. In a later analysis, co-occurring TCRs were grouped with DBSCAN, and TCRdist sequence similarity was added when clustering was performed within HLA-allele-positive subsets. Repertoires with fewer than 30,000 or more than 120,000 public chains, plus five repertoires with anomalous nucleotide sharing, were excluded from co-occurrence clustering. This is the immuneACCESS table as TCRdb keeps it, with only in-frame sequences that have V and J called. A part of the clones is gone; compared with another copy, unresolved V genes explain less than half, and the rest is unexplained. V and J calls and clone size are those listed in that table; D and trimming were worked out from the DNA. A total of roughly 86,000 clones appear in this sample, about two thirds of them only once. The ten most abundant clones make up about 8% of the sample.

According to the germline V gene, CDR1 reads SGDLS and CDR2 reads YYNGEE. Unmatched junction bases come to 4, with V trimmed by 1 base and J by 4 bases. Inclusive of the bounding cysteine and phenylalanine, the CDR3 is 14 residues long. The read is trimmed to its CDR3 DNA, 42 bases read in frame from base 1. The data derive from a study of cytomegalovirus exposure and HLA in healthy donors (dated by TCRdb to about 2017). Concerning the study at large: In an earlier analysis of under 600 of the donors, around 290 Gb of sequence data and 90 million to 130 million unique TCR beta sequences from roughly 200 million T cells were reported. In an earlier analysis of about 590 of the donors, high-throughput TCR beta sequencing was used to judge whether each TCR beta V gene segment behaved as functional or pseudogenic. High-throughput TCR immunosequencing, statistical association of individual TCRs with disease status, and machine learning were combined to predict cytomegalovirus infection status. Donor age, sex, ethnicity and CMV serostatus were compiled together with the repertoire data. In a later genetic analysis, genome-wide SNP genotypes for about three fifths of the 666 donors were used, and that subset was treated as a discovery cohort. Around 330 gigabases of sequencing data and around 80 million unique TCR sequences made up an early release that covered over 550 HLA-typed donors. The study used immunosequencing to profile the T cell repertoires of hundreds of subjects and linked those repertoires to cytomegalovirus serostatus. Five DR-DQ haplotypes were treated as single units for association and clustering because of strong linkage in the cohort. The study was designed to test whether signatures of past pathogen exposure could be identified by cataloging public T cell receptors. Among roughly 400 genotyped donors of the cohort, an average of around 240,000 unique TCR beta nucleotide sequences were sequenced per donor, roughly a sixth of them non-productive. Rather than drawing on any new phenotypic data, the later analysis identified candidate immune exposures from TCR beta sequences and the way those sequences occurred across donors. Both class I and class II loci were covered by HLA typing, at four-digit resolution. A separate validation cohort of about 110 different subjects was used in addition to the approximately 700-subject first cohort. Every discovery cohort repertoire had been produced on one sequencing platform. Typing coverage differed by locus: A, B, C, DRB1 and DQB1 were typed in roughly 629-630 donors, DQA1 in 500 to 550, DPA1 in 606, and DPB1 in 472. Of the 300 to 450 genotyped donors, roughly 76% were placed in the genetic ancestry cluster associated with self-reported Caucasian donors. A later analysis re-analyzed previously published TCR beta repertoires from several hundred donors and added high-resolution HLA genotyping to study TCR occurrence patterns.

The cohort was made up of roughly 670 healthy bone marrow donors. All cohort members were sampled while nominally healthy, although unrecorded immune exposures were likely present. The donor was CMV seronegative and was included in the group of about 350 seronegative cohort members. A peripheral blood sample was provided by each donor, and peripheral blood mononuclear cells were used for TCR beta sequencing. Genomic DNA extraction from the blood cell samples was performed with the Qiagen DNeasy Blood Extraction Kit. Broader findings and caveats from the paper: The only immune exposure information available for the cohort was CMV serostatus. In a later analysis, HLA-associated TCR beta chains were found to be more clonally expanded and to have lower generation probabilities than equally common non-associated chains. Three of the identified cytomegalovirus-associated TCR beta chains were confirmed in vitro to be specific for cytomegalovirus antigens. In a later genetic analysis, fewer N-insertions in productive TCRs were reported among donors in an Asian-associated ancestry cluster than the approximately 670-donor mean. Most TCR sequences were seen in very few donors, while some public TCRs were found in many individuals. The study gave a list of roughly 150 TCR beta chains associated with cytomegalovirus. In a later analysis, some 18,000 TCR beta sequences were associated with specific HLA alleles at a false discovery rate of 0.05. A later analysis found that TCR association rates varied across HLA loci, with DRB1 alleles showing the most associated TCRs and HLA-C alleles the fewest. The cohort was sequenced for TCR beta chains only, and without alpha or paired-chain data the features that could be detected were limited. The earlier analysis of about 600 of the donors excluded approximately 17 rarely observed V segments, including chromosome 9 orphons, because counts were too low. Correlated functional status among segregating V segments might be attributable to linkage disequilibrium, but an unknown experimental factor could not be ruled out. HLA typing was unavailable for some donors at each locus, so association tests used only the typed subset. The sequencing pipeline was judged likely to have produced a cluster of highly shared sequence variants as a technical artifact. A further reported finding was that TCR beta sequences accurately predicted the HLA-A and HLA-B alleles for most subjects in the first cohort. The presence/absence analyses assumed that sequencing depth was roughly uniform across donors, and that assumption may not be true. A later analysis reported that several top co-occurrence clusters appeared linked to parvovirus B19, influenza, CMV and Epstein-Barr virus. In an earlier analysis of fewer than 700 of the donors, most TCR beta V segments appeared in productive rearrangements about 87% or about 30% of the time, broadly matching IMGT annotations. It was suggested by the authors that the approach could potentially be generalized to other disease states and immunological phenotypes. In a later genetic analysis, a missense DCLRE1C variant was associated with V-gene and J-gene trimming of TCR beta chains, and the association was replicated in an independent cohort. The classifier was reported to diagnose cytomegalovirus status with high specificity and sensitivity in both the original cohort and the validation cohort. Assigning TCR associations to individual alleles was difficult when HLA alleles, especially DR and DQ, strongly co-occurred. In a later analysis, most CMV-associated TCR beta chains were found to appear HLA-restricted, with HLA associations seemingly driven largely by CMV exposure. The 87-base-pair reads could not distinguish some IMGT-functional V segments, including TRBV6-2 and TRBV6-3, so those segments were excluded.

The origin of this receptor is a man aged 60-69 years in good health and CMV-seronegative. Sequencing used PBMCs. Recombination linked TRBV9 to TRBJ2-7; TRBD2 fits 8 bases in the junction. The CDR3 here reads CASSVNGGAYEQYF. The sequence in DNA is TGTGCCAGCAGCGTAAACGGGGGGGCGTACGAGCAGTACTTC.